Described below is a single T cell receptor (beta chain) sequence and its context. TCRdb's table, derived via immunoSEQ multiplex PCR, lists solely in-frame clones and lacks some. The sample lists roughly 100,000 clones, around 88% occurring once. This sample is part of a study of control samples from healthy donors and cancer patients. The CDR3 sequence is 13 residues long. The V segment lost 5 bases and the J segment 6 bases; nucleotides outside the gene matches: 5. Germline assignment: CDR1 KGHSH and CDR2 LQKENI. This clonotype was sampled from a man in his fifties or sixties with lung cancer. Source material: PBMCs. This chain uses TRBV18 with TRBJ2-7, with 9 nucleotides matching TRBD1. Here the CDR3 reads CASSSGQGFEQYV. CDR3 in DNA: TGTGCCAGCTCATCGGGACAGGGTTTCGAGCAGTACGTC.